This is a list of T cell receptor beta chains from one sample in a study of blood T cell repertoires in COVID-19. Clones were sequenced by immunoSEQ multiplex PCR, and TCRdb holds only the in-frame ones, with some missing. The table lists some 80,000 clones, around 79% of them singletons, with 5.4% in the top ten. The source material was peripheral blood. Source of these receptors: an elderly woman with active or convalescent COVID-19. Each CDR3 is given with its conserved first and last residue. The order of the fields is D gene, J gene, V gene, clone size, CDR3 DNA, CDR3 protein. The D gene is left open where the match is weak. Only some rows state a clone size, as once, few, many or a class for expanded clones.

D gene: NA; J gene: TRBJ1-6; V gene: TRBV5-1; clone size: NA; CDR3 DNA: TGCGCCAGCAGCTTGATTGCGAATTCACCCCTCCACTTT; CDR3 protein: CASSLIANSPLHF
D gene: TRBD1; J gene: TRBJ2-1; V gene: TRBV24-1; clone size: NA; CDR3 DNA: TGTGCCACCAGTGATTCGTCCGGGACAGGCCCCAGGGATGAGCAGTTCTTC; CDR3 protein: CATSDSSGTGPRDEQFF
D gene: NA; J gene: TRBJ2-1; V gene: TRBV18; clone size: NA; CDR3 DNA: TGTGCCAGCTCATCGATCCCCTTACTTTTGGTATCGTCCTACAATGAGCAGTTCTTC; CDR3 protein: CASSSIPLLLVSSYNEQFF
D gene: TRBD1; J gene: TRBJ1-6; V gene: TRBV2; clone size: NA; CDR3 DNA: TGTGCCAGACAGGGGCTCAATTCACCCCTCCACTTT; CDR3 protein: CARQGLNSPLHF
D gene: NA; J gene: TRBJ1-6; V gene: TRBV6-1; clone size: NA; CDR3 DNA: TGTGCCAGCAGTGATTTCTCTAACTATAATTCACCCCTCCACTTT; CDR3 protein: CASSDFSNYNSPLHF
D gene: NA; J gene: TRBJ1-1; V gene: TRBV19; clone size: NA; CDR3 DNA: TGTGCCAGTATGGTAGCGGCTTACACTGAAGCTTTCTTT; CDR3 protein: CASMVAAYTEAFF
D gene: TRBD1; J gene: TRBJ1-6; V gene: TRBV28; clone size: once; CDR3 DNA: TGTGCCAGCAGTCCTCCGTCCGATTGGGACAGGTCTTCACCCCTCCACTTT; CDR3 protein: CASSPPSDWDRSSPLHF
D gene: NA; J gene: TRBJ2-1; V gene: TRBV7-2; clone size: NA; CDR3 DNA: TGTGCCAGCAGCTCCGGGACTCCCTTCGCCAATGAGCAGTTCTTC; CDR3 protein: CASSSGTPFANEQFF
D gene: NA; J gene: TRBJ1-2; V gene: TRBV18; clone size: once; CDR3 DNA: TGTGCCAGCTCACCAGACAGCGGGCTTTATGGCTACACCTTC; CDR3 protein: CASSPDSGLYGYTF
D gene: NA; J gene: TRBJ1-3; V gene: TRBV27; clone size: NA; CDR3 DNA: TGTGCCAGCAGGCGAACAGGCAAAAGCTCTGGAAACACCATATATTTT; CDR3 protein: CASRRTGKSSGNTIYF